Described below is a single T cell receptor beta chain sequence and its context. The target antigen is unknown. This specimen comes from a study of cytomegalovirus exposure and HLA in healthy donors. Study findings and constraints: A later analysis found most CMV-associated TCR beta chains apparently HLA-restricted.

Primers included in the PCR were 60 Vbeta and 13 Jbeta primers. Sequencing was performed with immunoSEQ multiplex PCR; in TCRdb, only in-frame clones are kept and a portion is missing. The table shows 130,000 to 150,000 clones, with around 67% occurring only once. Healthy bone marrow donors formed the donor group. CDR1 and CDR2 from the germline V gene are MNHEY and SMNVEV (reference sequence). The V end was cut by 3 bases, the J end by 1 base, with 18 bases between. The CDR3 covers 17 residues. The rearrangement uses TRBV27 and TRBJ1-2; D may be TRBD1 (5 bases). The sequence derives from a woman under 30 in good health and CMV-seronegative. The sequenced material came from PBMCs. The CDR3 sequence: CASSFQVGGTFNYGYTF. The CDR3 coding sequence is TGTGCCAGCAGTTTCCAGGTCGGAGGGACTTTTAACTATGGCTACACCTTC.